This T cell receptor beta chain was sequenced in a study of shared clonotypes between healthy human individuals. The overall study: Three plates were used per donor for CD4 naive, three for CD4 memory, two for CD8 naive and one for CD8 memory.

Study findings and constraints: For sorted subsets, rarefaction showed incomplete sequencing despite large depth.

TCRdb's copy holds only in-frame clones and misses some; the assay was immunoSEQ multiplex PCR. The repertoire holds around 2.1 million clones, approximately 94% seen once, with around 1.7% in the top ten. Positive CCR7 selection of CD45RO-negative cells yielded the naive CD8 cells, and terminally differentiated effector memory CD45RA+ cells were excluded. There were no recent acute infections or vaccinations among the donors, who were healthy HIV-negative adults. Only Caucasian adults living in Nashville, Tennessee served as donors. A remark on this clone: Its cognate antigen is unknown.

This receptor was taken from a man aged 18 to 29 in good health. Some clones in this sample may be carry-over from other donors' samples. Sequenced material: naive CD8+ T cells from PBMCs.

The CDR3 loop reads CASGSGRAPGELFF. For the CDR3, the DNA is TGTGCCAGCGGGAGCGGGAGGGCACCCGGGGAGCTGTTTTTT. J is TRBJ2-2 and V is TRBV2; 10 positions match TRBD2. Germline trimming cut 8 bases from V and 6 bases from J; bases unmatched to any gene: 6. Germline V lookup: CDR1 SNHLY, CDR2 FYNNEI. The CDR3 has 14 residues.